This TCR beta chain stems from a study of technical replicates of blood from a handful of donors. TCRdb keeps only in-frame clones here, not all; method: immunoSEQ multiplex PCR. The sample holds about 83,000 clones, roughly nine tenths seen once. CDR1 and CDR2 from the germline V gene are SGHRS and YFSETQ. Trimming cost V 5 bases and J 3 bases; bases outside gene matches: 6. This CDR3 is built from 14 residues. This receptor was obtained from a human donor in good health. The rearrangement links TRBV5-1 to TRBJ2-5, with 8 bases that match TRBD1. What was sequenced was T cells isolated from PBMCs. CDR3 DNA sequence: TGCGCCAGCAGTCGCGGACAGGGAGAAGAGACCCAGTACTTC. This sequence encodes CASSRGQGEETQYF.